The 25 T cell receptor beta chains in this list originate from one sample, sequenced in a study of cytomegalovirus exposure and HLA in healthy donors. The PCR had 60 Vbeta and 13 Jbeta primers. Libraries were prepared by immunoSEQ multiplex PCR; TCRdb keeps only in-frame clonotypes and omits some of them. The sample has roughly 200,000 clones, around four fifths seen once. Sequencing was performed on PBMCs. These receptors were taken from a woman aged 55 to 70 in good health and CMV-seropositive.

The chain uses TRBV4-2 and TRBJ2-2; D uncertain. Germline-derived CDR1 and CDR2 are LGHNA and YNFKEQ. The V end lost 1 base, the J end lost 5 bases, and 11 bases lay between the germline ends. The CDR3 loop spans 15 amino acids. The CDR3 region has the DNA TGTGCCAGCAGCCAAGTTCGTGCGATGACCGGGGAGCTGTTTTTT. Its translation is CASSQVRAMTGELFF.

The rearrangement uses TRBV29-1 and TRBJ2-7; weak D call: TRBD1 (5 bases). The CDR3 spans 12 residues. From germline, CDR1 is SQVTM and CDR2 ANQGSEA. With 5 bases removed from V and 1 base from J, the gap between germline ends came to 9 bases. CDR3 residues: CSVSDRSYEQYF. DNA for the CDR3: TGCAGCGTTTCTGACAGATCCTACGAGCAGTACTTC.

The chain couples TRBV5-1 to TRBJ2-2; D ambiguous. Per the germline V gene, CDR1 is SGHRS and CDR2 is YFSETQ. This CDR3 is 14 amino acids long. V lost 7 bases to trimming and J lost 0 bases, with 10 bases between them. In nucleotides, the CDR3 is TGCGCCAGCTACCCGGAGTCGAACACCGGGGAGCTGTTTTTT. It specifies CASYPESNTGELFF.

This clone has a single count. V and J are TRBV5-1 and TRBJ2-3; maybe TRBD1 (6 bases). V dropped 7 bases and J dropped 2 bases, with 14 bases sitting between them. In germline, CDR1 is SGHRS, CDR2 YFSETQ. This CDR3 comprises 14 residues. CDR3 sequence: CASQLGQSTDTQYF. CDR3 DNA: TGCGCCAGCCAACTTGGACAGTCCACAGATACGCAGTATTTT. The complete variable domain, with remaining parts taken from reference TRBV5-1 and TRBJ2-3, reads KAGVTQTPRYLIKTRGQQVTLSCSPISGHRSVSWYQQTPGQGLQFLFEYFSETQRNKGNFPGRFSGRQFSNSRSEMNVSTLELGDSALYLCASQLGQSTDTQYFGPGTRLTVL.

About this clone itself: Other nucleotide sequences in the sample specify the same CDR3. The chain carries TRBV9 and TRBJ2-1; 7 bases agree with TRBD2. The CDR3 runs to 15 residues. Losses at the gene ends were 0 bases for V and 2 bases for J; bases not matched to a gene: 2. CDR1 SGDLS and CDR2 YYNGEE come from the germline V gene. The CDR3 loop reads CASSVAGTTYNEQFF. As DNA, the CDR3 is TGTGCCAGCAGCGTAGCGGGGACTACCTACAATGAGCAGTTCTTC.

The sample holds one count of this clone. The chain joins TRBV5-1 to TRBJ2-5, with 9 bases identical to TRBD1. The germline CDR1 and CDR2 sequences are SGHRS and YFSETQ. Trimming at V came to 5 bases and at J to 4 bases, leaving 9 bases not matched to a gene. The CDR3 has 15 amino acids. CDR3 sequence reads: CASRLAGTGPETQYF. CDR3 nucleotide sequence: TGCGCCAGCAGACTCGCCGGGACAGGGCCAGAGACCCAGTACTTC.

V usage is TRBV11-2 and J usage is TRBJ2-1; 8 bases are shared with TRBD2. The CDR3 covers 17 residues. Trimming took 5 bases from V and 0 from J; bases not matched to a gene: 9. Germline loops: CDR1 SGHAT, CDR2 FQNNGV. The CDR3 here is CASSPGLAPSSYNEQFF. CDR3 nucleotide sequence: TGTGCCAGCAGCCCAGGACTAGCCCCTAGCTCCTACAATGAGCAGTTCTTC.

The chain joins TRBV5-1 to TRBJ2-3, with 7 positions matching TRBD1. V shed 4 bases and J 5 bases; nucleotides not matched to a gene: 7. The CDR3 contains 14 residues. CDR1 and CDR2 from the germline V gene are SGHRS and YFSETQ. The CDR3 sequence is CASSLTGVLDTQYF. CDR3 DNA: TGCGCCAGCAGCCTTACAGGGGTATTAGATACGCAGTATTTT.

V is TRBV7-3 and J is TRBJ2-2; D not resolved. This CDR3 region has 13 residues. CDR1 is SGHTA, CDR2 FQGTGA, per germline. Trimming removed 6 bases from V and 6 bases from J, with 11 bases in between. In DNA form, the CDR3 reads TGTGCCAGCAGTCGAAACGCGGCCGGGGAGCTGTTTTTT. Amino acid sequence: CASSRNAAGELFF.

The CDR3 DNA sequence: TGCGCCAGCAGTCAATGGGGGAGGCCTGCAATGAACGATGAAGCTTTCTTT. Amino acid sequence: CASSQWGRPAMNDEAFF. The V gene is TRBV23-1, the J gene TRBJ1-1, with a tentative D call TRBD1 (5 bases). TRBV23-1 is an open reading frame, and its role is uncertain. Trimming took 1 base from V and 7 from J, leaving 22 bases between them. The CDR3 runs 17 residues.

This clone showed up just once. V gene TRBV30 combines with J gene TRBJ2-5; D is uncertain. The V end lost 1 base, the J end lost 2 bases, and 5 bases lay between the germline ends. The CDR3 loop spans 12 amino acids. The V gene's germline CDR1 is GTSNPN and CDR2 SVGIG (reference sequence). The CDR3 is CAWSGLQETQYF. The DNA of the CDR3 is TGTGCCTGGAGTGGACTTCAAGAGACCCAGTACTTC.

The chain is built from TRBV6-1 and TRBJ2-7, with D maybe TRBD1 (5 bases). There are 15 residues in the CDR3. Germline V gene sequence: CDR1 MNHNS, CDR2 SASEGT. V lost 3 bases and J 0 bases, leaving 12 bases between the germline ends. CDR3: CASSDSSRASYEQYF. The DNA for the CDR3 is TGTGCCAGCAGTGATTCATCCAGGGCCTCCTACGAGCAGTACTTC.

The chain uses TRBV5-1 and TRBJ2-3, with D possibly TRBD1 on 6 matching bases. CDR3 size: 15 residues. Looked up from germline, CDR1 is SGHRS and CDR2 is YFSETQ. V was trimmed by 1 base and J by 3 bases, leaving 12 bases between them. Here the CDR3 DNA reads TGCGCCAGCAGCTTGTGGGGACAACGTACAGATACGCAGTATTTT. This gives the protein CASSLWGQRTDTQYF.

This chain uses TRBV2 with TRBJ2-7; TRBD1 matches 7 bases. Germline CDR1 and CDR2: SNHLY and FYNNEI. The ends lost 7 bases at V and 2 bases at J; junction bases unmatched: 14. The CDR3 spans 16 residues. This CDR3 is CASTPRGDSLPYEQYF. CDR3 sequence (DNA): TGTGCCAGCACTCCACGAGGGGACAGTCTACCCTACGAGCAGTACTTC. The entire variable domain, with the rest obtained from reference TRBV2 and TRBJ2-7, is as follows: EPEVTQTPSHQVTQMGQEVILRCVPISNHLYFYWYRQILGQKVEFLVSFYNNEISEKSEIFDDQFSVERPDGSNFTLKIRSTKLEDSAMYFCASTPRGDSLPYEQYFGPGTRLTVT.

V is TRBV6-1 and J is TRBJ1-6; TRBD1 might be the D (5 bases). The CDR3 is made up of 13 amino acids. V shed 5 bases and J shed 8 bases, with 10 bases lying between them. Germline loops: CDR1 MNHNS, CDR2 SASEGT. CDR3 sequence: CASSSPGDSPLHF. DNA of the CDR3: TGTGCCAGCAGTTCCCCGGGGGATTCACCCCTCCACTTT.

This clone was picked up one time. The rearrangement joins TRBV5-1 to TRBJ1-2; D is perhaps TRBD1 (5 bases). The CDR3 has 14 amino acids. Trimming cost V 7 bases and J 8 bases, with 21 bases left between them. From germline, CDR1 is SGHRS and CDR2 YFSETQ. The CDR3 bases are TGCGCCAGCCGCCCAACTGGGCAGGGTAGGGGCTACACCTTC. Its translation: CASRPTGQGRGYTF.

J is TRBJ1-3 and V is TRBV11-2; D uncertain. CDR1 and CDR2 from the germline V gene are SGHAT and FQNNGV. The CDR3 sequence is 12 residues long. V lost 3 bases to trimming and J lost 4 bases, with 4 bases between them. CDR3 DNA: TGTGCCAGCAGCTTCGAGGGAAACACCATATATTTT. Residues: CASSFEGNTIYF.

The V call is TRBV6-1, the J call TRBJ1-1; TRBD1 agrees at 7 bases. The CDR3 is 14 amino acids. CDR1 and CDR2 from the germline V gene are MNHNS and SASEGT. Trimming at V came to 11 bases and at J to 3 bases, leaving 12 bases not matched to a gene. The CDR3 is CAGGGRGLYTEAFF. For the CDR3, the DNA is TGTGCCGGAGGGGGCCGGGGGCTGTACACTGAAGCTTTCTTT.

The chain combines TRBV9 with TRBJ1-4; D ambiguous. Germline V gives CDR1 SGDLS, CDR2 YYNGEE. The V end lost 3 bases, the J end lost 8 bases, and 11 bases lay between the germline ends. CDR3 length: 13 residues. The CDR3 is CASSGKEREKLFF. The CDR3 DNA is TGTGCCAGCAGCGGAAAGGAGAGGGAAAAACTGTTTTTT. The complete variable domain, with remaining parts taken from reference TRBV9 and TRBJ1-4, reads DSGVTQTPKHLITATGQRVTLRCSPRSGDLSVYWYQQSLDQGLQFLIQYYNGEERAKGNILERFSAQQFPDLHSELNLSSLELGDSALYFCASSGKEREKLFFGSGTQLSVL.

This chain connects TRBV6-1 to TRBJ2-6; maybe TRBD1 (6 bases). Germline CDR1 is MNHNS and CDR2 is SASEGT. CDR3 length: 16 residues. Trimming removed 4 bases from V and 1 base from J, with 11 bases in between. The CDR3 sequence is CASSAGHVSGANVLTF. CDR3 coding DNA: TGTGCCAGCAGTGCGGGACATGTGTCTGGGGCCAACGTCCTGACTTTC.

The chain employs TRBV11-2 and TRBJ1-4; 7 nucleotides align to TRBD1. Trimming at V came to 5 bases and at J to 7 bases, leaving 7 bases not matched to a gene. This CDR3 is 14 amino acids long. Germline V gene lookup returns CDR1 SGHAT and CDR2 FQNNGV. Here the CDR3 reads CASSRGRGSEKLFF. In DNA form, the CDR3 reads TGTGCCAGCAGCAGGGGGCGCGGTAGTGAAAAACTGTTTTTT.

The chain employs TRBV7-2 and TRBJ1-6; weak D call: TRBD1 (6 bases). The V gene lost 8 bases and the J gene lost 7 bases, with 18 bases spanning the gap. Per the germline V gene, CDR1 is SGHTA and CDR2 is FQGNSA. There are 15 residues in the CDR3. CDR3 sequence reads: CASDPQGRGNSPLHF. DNA for the CDR3: TGTGCCAGCGACCCTCAGGGGAGGGGGAATTCACCCCTCCACTTT.

The chain recombines TRBV7-3 with TRBJ2-5; D is undetermined. The V gene lost 2 bases and the J gene lost 3 bases, with 7 bases spanning the gap. CDR3 size: 13 residues. The germline gives CDR1 SGHTA, CDR2 FQGTGA. The CDR3 bases are TGTGCCAGCAGCTTAGTTCCGGAAGAGACCCAGTACTTC. It is translated as CASSLVPEETQYF.

The gene calls are TRBV5-1 and TRBJ2-3; 7 bases are shared with TRBD2. CDR3 size: 16 residues. Trimming cost V 0 bases and J 2 bases; bases outside gene matches: 6. Germline loops: CDR1 SGHRS, CDR2 YFSETQ. The CDR3 sequence is CASSLGLAESTDTQYF. The DNA for the CDR3 is TGCGCCAGCAGCTTGGGTCTAGCGGAGTCCACAGATACGCAGTATTTT.

The CDR3 DNA reads TGCGCCAGCAGCTTCTCGCGGGGAGGTTCCTACAATGAGCAGTTCTTC. Translation gives CASSFSRGGSYNEQFF. This rearrangement joins TRBV23-1 to TRBJ2-1; weak D call: TRBD2 (6 bases). TRBV23-1 is known as an ORF, though its function is uncertain. The CDR3 runs to 16 residues. The V end lost 6 bases, the J end lost 1 base, and 16 bases lay between the germline ends.